This T cell receptor (beta chain) was documented in a study of cytomegalovirus exposure and HLA in healthy donors. Study-wide findings and caveats: For most subjects, TCR beta sequences were reported to predict HLA-A and HLA-B alleles with accuracy.

Remarks on this clone: No antigen is known for it.

PCR amplification relied on 60 Vbeta primers (plus 13 Jbeta primers). Produced via immunoSEQ multiplex PCR; TCRdb's table is partial and in-frame only. The sample has 80,000 to 100,000 clones; approximately 80% are singletons. The source of this sequence is a man aged 40-49 years in good health and CMV-seronegative. The sequencing sample was made of PBMCs.

The CDR3 DNA follows: TGTGCCAGCTCACCATCGGGACTAGCGGGAGTCGGGGAGCTGTTTTTT. It yields the protein CASSPSGLAGVGELFF. The chain uses TRBV18 and TRBJ2-2; TRBD2 matches at 14 bases. Germline V CDR1 and CDR2: KGHSH, LQKENI. With V trimmed by 2 bases and J by 7 bases, 3 bases remained unmatched. CDR3 length: 16 residues.